Here is one T cell receptor beta chain with its context. V dropped 6 bases and J dropped 2; count of bases not matched to a gene: 9. The CDR3 sequence is 14 residues long. The germline V gene encodes CDR1 DFQATT and CDR2 SNEGSKA (reference sequence). Researchers collected approximately 9.5 milliliters of peripheral blood from every single donor. This record comes from a study of blood T cells in healthy people across ages. Combining a sample-barcoded 5' primer with a J-beta primer mix, a second PCR ran for roughly 7 to 12 cycles. Via MiXCR, TCRdb re-called the 5' RACE reads, giving one row per CDR3 protein. The sample has fewer than 900,000 distinct CDR3 sequences; approximately 50% are singletons.

What was sequenced was blood. The chain uses TRBV20-1 and TRBJ2-7; 8 nucleotides match TRBD1. This TCR was recovered from a woman aged 55 to 70 in good health. The CDR3 DNA reads TGCAGTGCGCCGGACAGGGCCCAAACCTACGAGCAGTACTTC. It is translated as CSAPDRAQTYEQYF.